This T cell receptor beta chain was profiled in a study of shared clonotypes between healthy human individuals. Method: immunoSEQ multiplex PCR; TCRdb's copy keeps in-frame clones and lacks some. The table records roughly 330,000 clones, about 74% of them present only once. The investigators split CD4+ cells into a CD45RA+ naive subset and a CD45RA-negative memory subset. CDR1 and CDR2 (germline): ENHRY, SYGVKD. Trimming took 3 bases from V and 7 from J, leaving 10 bases between them. CDR3 size: 13 residues. Study observations and caveats: Estimated richness values were generally larger in naive subsets than in memory subsets.

Turning to this clone: Its antigen is not identified.

The sequenced sample was memory CD4+ T cells sorted from blood. Subset denoted: CD45RA-negative fraction. The genes are TRBV10-3 and TRBJ1-5; D is possibly TRBD1 (5 bases). The clonotype comes from a man aged 25-45 years in good health. The CDR3 is CAISEGRGQPQHF. The CDR3 coding sequence is TGTGCCATCAGTGAAGGAAGGGGACAGCCCCAGCATTTT.